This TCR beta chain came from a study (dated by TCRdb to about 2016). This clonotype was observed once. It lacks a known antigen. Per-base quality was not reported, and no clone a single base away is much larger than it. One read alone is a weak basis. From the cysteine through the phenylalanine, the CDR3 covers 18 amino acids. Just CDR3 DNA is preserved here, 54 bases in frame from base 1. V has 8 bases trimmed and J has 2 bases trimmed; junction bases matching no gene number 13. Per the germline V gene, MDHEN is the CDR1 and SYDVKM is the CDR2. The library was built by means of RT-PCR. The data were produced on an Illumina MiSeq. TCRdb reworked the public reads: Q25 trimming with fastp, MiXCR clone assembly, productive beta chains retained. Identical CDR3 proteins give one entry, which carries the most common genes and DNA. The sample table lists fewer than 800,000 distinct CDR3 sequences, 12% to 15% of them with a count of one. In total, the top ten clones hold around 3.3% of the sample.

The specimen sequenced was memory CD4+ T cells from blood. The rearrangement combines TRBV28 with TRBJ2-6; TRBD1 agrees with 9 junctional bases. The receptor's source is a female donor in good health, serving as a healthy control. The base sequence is TGTGCCAGCCGGTGGGCGGGACAGGGTACTCCTGGGGCCAACGTCCTGACTTTC. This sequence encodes CASRWAGQGTPGANVLTF.